Following are 23 T cell receptor beta chains from one sample sequenced in a study of T cells in Graves' hyperthyroidism and ophthalmopathy. There were TCR beta CDR3 regions amplified from RNA transcripts. A first-round RT-PCR of the TCR CDR3 used the HTBI primer set. MiXCR, run by TCRdb on the multiplex PCR reads, gives a single entry per CDR3 protein. The profile shows about 250,000 distinct CDR3 sequences, roughly 22% of them singletons. The sample was blood. The receptor source for this set is a man aged 25 to 40 with Graves' ophthalmopathy.

The genes are TRBV5-1 and TRBJ2-3, with 11 bases matching TRBD2. The germline V gene encodes CDR1 SGHRS and CDR2 YFSETQ. The CDR3 covers 14 residues. Trimming removed 7 bases from V and 9 bases from J; junction bases left unmatched: 10. The CDR3 bases are TGCGCCAGCGGTTCTAGCGGGGGGTTGTCCACGCAGTATTTT. The encoded protein is CASGSSGGLSTQYF.

In its sample, this clonotype was seen many times. The CDR3 coding sequence is TGTGCCAGCAGCTTAGCCGGCCTTACCCGCGTGGCAGATACGCAGTATTTT. Amino acids: CASSLAGLTRVADTQYF. This chain connects TRBV11-2 to TRBJ2-3, with D uncertain. In germline, CDR1 is SGHAT, CDR2 FQNNGV. Trimming took off 1 base at V and 4 bases at J, with 18 bases between the two ends. This CDR3 contains 17 residues.

There are many counts of this clonotype. J is TRBJ2-1 and V is TRBV7-6; the D gene is possibly TRBD1 (5 bases). The germline gives CDR1 SGHVS, CDR2 FNYEAQ. V was clipped by 5 bases and J by 3 bases, with 11 bases between them. The CDR3 consists of 14 residues. The chain's CDR3 is CASSLGVYYNEQFF. Written as DNA, the CDR3 is TGTGCCAGCAGCCTAGGGGTTTACTACAATGAGCAGTTCTTC.

Here the CDR3 DNA reads TGCAGCGTTGGCGGGGCGGGAGGGCCGGAAGATACGCAGTATTTT. The encoded protein is CSVGGAGGPEDTQYF. The chain employs TRBV29-1 and TRBJ2-3; the match to TRBD2 covers 9 bases. The CDR3 length is 15 residues. Germline assignment: CDR1 SQVTM and CDR2 ANQGSEA. With V trimmed by 4 bases and J by 5 bases, 10 bases remained unmatched.

This clonotype was seen only a few times. V gene TRBV20-1 combines with J gene TRBJ2-7, with 7 bases aligning to TRBD2. V was pared by 6 bases and J by 3 bases, with 5 bases of the junction left unmatched. The CDR3 consists of 12 residues. The V gene's germline CDR1 is DFQATT and CDR2 SNEGSKA (reference sequence). Here the CDR3 reads CSAGPSGYEQYF. CDR3 in DNA: TGCAGTGCCGGTCCTAGCGGCTACGAGCAGTACTTC.

This clonotype was picked up a small number of times. J is TRBJ2-1 and V is TRBV30; D is unclear. The CDR3 length is 11 residues. Trimming stripped 3 bases from V and 10 bases from J, with 10 bases between. CDR1 and CDR2 from the germline V gene are GTSNPN and SVGIG (reference sequence). CDR3 DNA: TGTGCCTGGAGGCGAGTGGTCGAGCAGTTCTTC. Its translation is CAWRRVVEQFF. Drawing the rest from reference TRBV30 and TRBJ2-1, the complete variable domain is SQTIHQWPATLVQPVGSPLSLECTVEGTSNPNLYWYRQAAGRGLQLLFYSVGIGQISSEVPQNLSASRPQDRQFILSSKKLLLSDSGFYLCAWRRVVEQFFGPGTRLTVL.

This clonotype was picked up a small number of times. V gene TRBV6-1 combines with J gene TRBJ2-5; D is uncertain. This CDR3 spans 14 amino acids. V shed 5 bases and J shed 0 bases, with 10 bases lying between them. Germline V gene sequence: CDR1 MNHNS, CDR2 SASEGT. The CDR3 region has the DNA TGTGCCAGCAGTCCGGACCGGTACCAAGAGACCCAGTACTTC. Its translation is CASSPDRYQETQYF.

The V and J genes are TRBV19 and TRBJ2-1; 8 bases fit TRBD2. The CDR3 has 17 residues. V was clipped by 7 bases and J by 1 base; unmatched bases: 12. CDR1 and CDR2 (germline): LNHDA, SQIVND (reference sequence). The CDR3 DNA follows: TGTGCCAGTACCCGGGGGGGGGGGAGTAGGTCCTACAATGAGCAGTTCTTC. This codes for CASTRGGGSRSYNEQFF.

This rearrangement joins TRBV24-1 to TRBJ1-1; D is unresolved. This CDR3 region has 13 residues. Germline assignment: CDR1 KGHDR and CDR2 SFDVKD. V dropped 4 bases and J dropped 8 bases, with 13 bases sitting between them. The CDR3 is CATSDNREAEAFF. The DNA for the CDR3 is TGTGCCACCAGTGACAACCGGGAGGCGGAAGCTTTCTTT.

The J gene is TRBJ2-1, the V gene TRBV11-3, with a weak D call TRBD2 (6 bases). Germline V gives CDR1 SGHNT, CDR2 YENEEA. The length of the CDR3 is 16 residues. V lost 1 base, J lost 7 bases, and 17 bases lay in between. In DNA form, the CDR3 reads TGTGCCAGCAGCTTAGGAGTAGCGGCCTCCTCTAATGAGCAGTTCTTC. Its translation is CASSLGVAASSNEQFF.

The chain combines TRBV20-1 with TRBJ2-3, with 7 bases identical to TRBD2. Per germline, CDR1 DFQATT and CDR2 SNEGSKA (reference sequence). The V gene end was trimmed by 1 base and the J gene end by 2 bases; junction bases not matched to a gene: 6. The CDR3 is made up of 15 amino acids. The CDR3 spells CSARGPSGNTDTQYF. For the CDR3, the DNA is TGCAGTGCTAGAGGCCCTAGCGGTAACACAGATACGCAGTATTTT.

The chain carries TRBV24-1 and TRBJ2-2; 9 bases align to TRBD1. J gave up 5 bases and V 4 bases, and 10 bases lay outside the gene matches. The CDR3 is 17 residues long. Germline loops: CDR1 KGHDR, CDR2 SFDVKD. The CDR3 protein is CATSDPGEGQGTGELFF. DNA for the CDR3: TGTGCCACCAGTGACCCCGGGGAGGGACAGGGAACCGGGGAGCTGTTTTTT.

Ten or more counts support this clonotype. The chain carries TRBV5-1 and TRBJ1-1; unclear D gene. This CDR3 has 15 amino acids. Trimming pared 4 bases from V and 0 bases from J, leaving 13 bases between. Germline loops: CDR1 SGHRS, CDR2 YFSETQ. CDR3 in amino acids: CASSPSGNMNTEAFF. Written as DNA, the CDR3 is TGCGCCAGCAGCCCTTCGGGAAACATGAACACTGAAGCTTTCTTT.

As regards this clonotype: A read error may explain this, as a much larger clone is one base away. The J gene is TRBJ2-7, the V gene TRBV11-2; no clear D gene. The V and J ends lost 6 bases and 3 bases respectively, with 6 bases between them. This CDR3 has 11 amino acids. The V gene's germline CDR1 is SGHAT and CDR2 FQNNGV. For the CDR3, the DNA is TGTGCCAGCAGTCGACTCTACGAGCAGTACTTC. It yields the protein CASSRLYEQYF.

This clonotype showed up just a few times. The genes are TRBV6-1 and TRBJ2-7; D may be TRBD1 or TRBD2 (5 bases each). The CDR3 runs to 12 residues. Between the trimmed V and J ends, which lost 7 bases and 5 bases, there was a span of 12 bases. In germline, CDR1 is MNHNS, CDR2 SASEGT. CDR3 coding DNA: TGTGCCAGCAAAGGGGACCGCCACGAGCAGTACTTC. As protein: CASKGDRHEQYF.

This clonotype was seen at least ten times. The chain employs TRBV20-1 and TRBJ2-1, with D possibly TRBD1 on 5 matching bases. This CDR3 region has 15 residues. Trimming shortened V by 0 bases and J by 0 bases, and 9 bases separated the two germline ends. Per the germline V gene, CDR1 is DFQATT and CDR2 is SNEGSKA (reference sequence). CDR3 in DNA: TGCAGTGCTAGAGATTTGGGGCGCTCCTACAATGAGCAGTTCTTC. Translated: CSARDLGRSYNEQFF.

The sample holds many counts of this clonotype. The gene calls are TRBV2 and TRBJ2-5, with 9 nucleotides matching TRBD2. This CDR3 comprises 12 residues. The germline CDR1 and CDR2 sequences are SNHLY and FYNNEI. The trim removed 7 bases at V and 7 bases at J, leaving 4 bases unmatched. CDR3 region: CASKTSGVTQYF. The CDR3 bases are TGTGCCAGCAAGACTAGCGGCGTGACCCAGTACTTC. The full variable domain, in which reference TRBV2 and TRBJ2-5 provide the parts outside the CDR3, is EPEVTQTPSHQVTQMGQEVILRCVPISNHLYFYWYRQILGQKVEFLVSFYNNEISEKSEIFDDQFSVERPDGSNFTLKIRSTKLEDSAMYFCASKTSGVTQYFGPGTRLLVL.

At least ten counts were recorded for this clonotype. The gene calls are TRBV7-2 and TRBJ2-1, with TRBD2 matching 10 bases. CDR3 length: 15 residues. With 1 base clipped from V and 6 bases from J, the junction kept 3 bases outside the gene matches. In germline, CDR1 is SGHTA, CDR2 FQGNSA. CDR3 in amino acids: CASSLESGGANEQFF. The CDR3 nucleotides are TGTGCCAGCAGCTTAGAAAGCGGGGGGGCCAATGAGCAGTTCTTC.

This clonotype was seen a few times. The J gene is TRBJ1-2, the V gene TRBV30; D perhaps matches TRBD1 (5 bases). Germline V gives CDR1 GTSNPN, CDR2 SVGIG (reference sequence). V was shortened by 4 bases and J by 2 bases, with 8 bases between the two germline ends. There are 12 residues in the CDR3. CDR3 region: CAWNRQNYGYTF. The CDR3 DNA follows: TGTGCCTGGAACAGGCAGAACTATGGCTACACCTTC.

In this sample, this clonotype turned up a few times. The V gene is TRBV18, the J gene TRBJ1-5; D is unclear. Trimming removed 1 base at V and 5 bases at J, with 9 bases between. From germline, CDR1 is KGHSH and CDR2 LQKENI. There are 14 residues in the CDR3. This chain's CDR3 is CASSPQGRYQPQHF. For the CDR3, the DNA is TGTGCCAGCTCACCACAGGGTCGATATCAGCCCCAGCATTTT. The full variable domain, with the rest looked up from reference TRBV18 and TRBJ1-5, is NAGVMQNPRHLVRRRGQEARLRCSPMKGHSHVYWYRQLPEEGLKFMVYLQKENIIDESGMPKERFSAEFPKEGPSILRIQQVVRGDSAAYFCASSPQGRYQPQHFGDGTRLSIL.

This chain links TRBV7-9 with TRBJ1-2; D ambiguous. Germline CDR1 reads SEHNR; CDR2 reads FQNEAQ (reference sequence). The length of the CDR3 is 17 residues. V was trimmed by 6 bases and J by 4 bases, leaving 24 bases between them. CDR3: CASRSFGGFEGSYGYTF. The CDR3 nucleotides read TGTGCCAGCAGGAGTTTCGGAGGGTTCGAGGGATCCTATGGCTACACCTTC.

This chain uses TRBV20-1 with TRBJ2-5; D is ambiguous. V lost 0 bases and J lost 4, with 12 bases in between. The germline V gene encodes CDR1 DFQATT and CDR2 SNEGSKA (reference sequence). The CDR3 extends over 14 amino acids. The CDR3: CSARDAWGVETQYF. CDR3 DNA sequence: TGCAGTGCTAGAGATGCATGGGGTGTAGAGACCCAGTACTTC.

The chain combines TRBV2 with TRBJ1-6; 7 bases line up with TRBD1. The CDR3 runs to 14 residues. The V segment lost 4 bases and the J segment 7 bases; nucleotides outside the gene matches: 4. Germline loops: CDR1 SNHLY, CDR2 FYNNEI. In nucleotides, the CDR3 is TGTGCCAGCAGTGCTGACAGGGTGAATTCACCCCTCCACTTT. Protein product: CASSADRVNSPLHF.